The clone carrying this T cell receptor beta chain was counted between two and nine times. Its cognate antigen is unknown. This sample was included in a study of regulatory T cells in long-lasting Graves disease. Building of the TCR beta libraries involved iRepertoire HTBI primers and Arm-PCR of CDR3 regions. One entry per CDR3 protein results from TCRdb running MiXCR on the multiplex PCR reads. Among some 470,000 distinct CDR3 sequences listed, 20% to 25% were seen once. Whole-study findings and limits: Accuracy could have been hurt by small sample size.

Sample time point: persistent/refractory GD, antithyroid drugs over 5 years with positive TRAb. PBMCs were the source of the RNA used for TCR sequencing. CDR3 length: 15 amino acids. Trimming shortened V by 4 bases and J by 1 base, and 13 bases separated the two germline ends. Germline values: CDR1 KGHSH, CDR2 LQKENI. This receptor was identified in a female donor with Graves disease. The rearrangement uses TRBV18 and TRBJ2-5; D is perhaps TRBD1 or TRBD2 (5 bases each). The sequences come from peripheral blood mononuclear cells (PBMCs), collected when the disease was refractory, from a patient treated with antithyroid drugs. The CDR3 reads CASSLRDGPQETQYF. CDR3 in DNA: TGTGCCAGCTCACTCCGGGACGGACCCCAAGAGACCCAGTACTTC.